These T cell receptor beta chains were read from a single sample in a study of T cell responses to AZD1222 COVID-19 vaccine. The table came from immunoSEQ multiplex PCR; TCRdb's copy has only in-frame clones and leaves some out. In the table there are roughly 200,000 clones, just over 90% of which are singletons. The sample was peripheral blood, taken 28 days after the second dose of the MenACWY control vaccine. The receptors originated from an adult who received the MenACWY meningococcal vaccine as a control. The CDR3 runs from the conserved cysteine through the conserved F or W. The D gene is left open where the match is weak. Clone size appears in some rows only: once, few, many, or a class for an expanded clone.

V	J	D	size	DNA	CDR3
TRBV15	TRBJ2-5	TRBD1	NA	TGTGCCACCAGCGGGGGACAGTCTGAAGAGACCCAGTACTTC	CATSGGQSEETQYF
TRBV6-5	TRBJ2-4	TRBD1	NA	TGTGCCAGCAGGGGGACAGGGGAGAACATTCAGTACTTC	CASRGTGENIQYF
TRBV4-1	TRBJ1-5	NA	NA	TGCGCCAGCAGCCAAGAACACTATAGCAATCAGCCCCAGCATTTT	CASSQEHYSNQPQHF
TRBV9	TRBJ1-5	NA	NA	TGTGCCAGCAGCCCTACTACAGGGTCCCAGCCCCAGCATTTT	CASSPTTGSQPQHF
TRBV6-5	TRBJ2-7	TRBD1	NA	TGTGCCAGCAGCGGTGGACAGGGCCATAGGGAGCAGTACTTC	CASSGGQGHREQYF
TRBV4-2	TRBJ2-1	NA	NA	TGTGCCAGCGCCCCAGAAGTTCGCTCCTACAATGAGCAGTTCTTC	CASAPEVRSYNEQFF
TRBV6-5	TRBJ1-6	TRBD1	NA	TGTGCCAGCAGTTACATCCGACAGGGGGACTCACCCCTCCACTTT	CASSYIRQGDSPLHF
TRBV7-2	TRBJ1-2	NA	few	TGTGCCAGCAGCTTAGGGTACTATGGCTACACCTTC	CASSLGYYGYTF
TRBV12-3/TRBV12-4	TRBJ1-2	TRBD1	NA	TGTGCCAGCAGCGGACAGGGGTTCTATGGCTACACCTTC	CASSGQGFYGYTF
TRBV7-2	TRBJ1-2	NA	NA	TGTGCCAGCACCTTCGGGTCAGCTGGGAACTATGGCTACACCTTC	CASTFGSAGNYGYTF
TRBV5-5	TRBJ2-1	TRBD2	NA	TGTGCCTGCCAACGGGAGGTATACAATGAGCAGTTCTTC	CACQREVYNEQFF
TRBV11-3	TRBJ2-2	NA	NA	TGTGCCAGCAGCTTAGTGCTAGGTTACACCGGGGAGCTGTTTTTT	CASSLVLGYTGELFF
TRBV6-2/TRBV6-3	TRBJ2-3	NA	once	TGTGCCAGCAGTTACCAAGCCTGGGGGGATACGCAGTATTTT	CASSYQAWGDTQYF
TRBV19	TRBJ2-3	NA	NA	TGTGCCAGTAGTCTAAACGCTGCGGGACCCACAGATACGCAGTATTTT	CASSLNAAGPTDTQYF
TRBV7-9	TRBJ2-7	NA	NA	TGTGCCAGCAGCACGGACAGCCCCTACGAGCAGTACTTC	CASSTDSPYEQYF
TRBV7-9	TRBJ1-5	NA	NA	TGTGCCAGCAGTCCCGGGACAACGCGCAATCAGCCCCAGCATTTT	CASSPGTTRNQPQHF
TRBV7-2	TRBJ1-6	TRBD1	NA	TGTGCCAGCAGCCCGGGACAGCGGGATTCACCCCTCCACTTT	CASSPGQRDSPLHF